The sample holds one count of the clone carrying this T cell receptor beta chain. This specimen comes from a study of blood T cell repertoires in COVID-19. On the study more broadly: Collection of acute and convalescent COVID-19 samples took place in the United States, Italy and Spain.

The CDR3 totals 13 residues. The V gene's germline CDR1 is SGHRS and CDR2 YFSETQ. Trimming pared 0 bases from V and 8 bases from J, leaving 9 bases between. This table comes from immunoSEQ multiplex PCR, and its TCRdb copy is limited to in-frame clones, with some not included. Among 210,000 or so clones listed, roughly four fifths were seen once. J is TRBJ1-5 and V is TRBV5-1; no reliable D call. The sample was peripheral blood. The source of this sequence is a woman in her fifties or sixties with active or convalescent COVID-19. The chain's CDR3 is CASSLAGVEPQHF. CDR3 nucleotide sequence: TGCGCCAGCAGCTTGGCCGGGGTTGAGCCCCAGCATTTT.